This T cell receptor beta chain came from a study of T cells in Graves' hyperthyroidism and ophthalmopathy. This CDR3 comprises 21 residues. Germline V gene lookup returns CDR1 DFQATT and CDR2 SNEGSKA (reference sequence). V lost 0 bases to trimming and J lost 5 bases; unmatched junction nucleotides: 23. This clonotype was observed many times. RNA transcripts were the template for amplifying TCR beta CDR3 regions. Initially, a first-round RT-PCR of the TCR CDR3 employed the HTBI primer set. TCRdb independently ran MiXCR on the multiplex PCR reads; one entry per CDR3 protein. The table has more than 500,000 distinct CDR3 sequences, 15% to 20% seen once; the top ten hold less than 4.5%.

The clonotype comes from a woman aged 25 to 39 with Graves' hyperthyroidism. Sequenced input: blood. The gene calls are TRBV20-1 and TRBJ2-3, with TRBD2 matching over 10 bases. CDR3 region: CSARDIGPRREAGGPGDTQYF. CDR3 in DNA: TGCAGTGCTAGAGATATTGGCCCCCGAAGGGAAGCGGGAGGGCCTGGAGATACGCAGTATTTT.